The 14 T cell receptor beta chains given below trace back to one sample, sequenced in a study of naive and memory T cell subsets. Two oligonucleotides, mixed equimolar, formed the beta constant-region primer covering TRBC1 and TRBC2. The ligated cDNA underwent four PCR rounds using SP2 and nested alpha and beta constant-region primers. In TCRdb, the UMI-ligation and nested PCR reads were re-called with MiXCR into one record per CDR3 protein. The sample shows some 9,700 distinct CDR3 sequences, 4.5% to 7% of them seen only once. The material sequenced was CD4+ TEMRA cells from blood. Subset reported: effector memory re-expressing CD45RA, CD45RA+ CD27-. The receptor set was obtained from a human donor in good health.

Many counts were recorded for this clonotype. CDR3 nucleotides: TGCAGCGTTTTGGGCGAAAGGACAGGGGGATATACTGAAGCTTTCTTT. The encoded protein is CSVLGERTGGYTEAFF. The V and J genes are TRBV29-1 and TRBJ1-1, with TRBD1 matching over 10 bases. This CDR3 comprises 16 residues. Per germline, CDR1 SQVTM and CDR2 ANQGSEA. After removal of 5 bases from V and 5 bases from J, the junction contained 14 bases not matched to a gene.

This clonotype has a count of ten or more. The V and J genes are TRBV20-1 and TRBJ2-7, with 9 bases lining up with TRBD2. Trimming cost V 4 bases and J 5 bases; bases outside gene matches: 12. CDR3 length: 15 residues. Germline V gives CDR1 DFQATT, CDR2 SNEGSKA (reference sequence). In DNA form, the CDR3 reads TGCAGTGCTATCAGTAGCGGGGGTTTTTCCAACGAGCAGTACTTC. This translates into CSAISSGGFSNEQYF.

This clonotype was counted at least ten times. V is TRBV5-1 and J is TRBJ2-5, with 7 positions matching TRBD1. J gave up 5 bases and V 5 bases, and 6 bases lay outside the gene matches. The germline gives CDR1 SGHRS, CDR2 YFSETQ. CDR3 length: 13 residues. The CDR3 DNA follows: TGCGCCAGCAGACAGGGGAGCGGCGAGACCCAGTACTTC. It is translated as CASRQGSGETQYF.

This clonotype has a handful of counts. The chain recombines TRBV24-1 with TRBJ2-2; 7 bases fit TRBD2. Germline assignment: CDR1 KGHDR and CDR2 SFDVKD. This CDR3 has 15 amino acids. The V and J ends lost 5 bases and 2 bases, in that order; junction bases with no gene match: 4. CDR3 in DNA: TGTGCCACCAGTGTAACGGGACTAAACACCGGGGAGCTGTTTTTT. Residues: CATSVTGLNTGELFF.

At least ten counts were recorded for this clonotype. The rearrangement links TRBV28 to TRBJ2-7; TRBD2 might be the D (6 bases). CDR1 and CDR2 (germline): MDHEN, SYDVKM. The CDR3 covers 14 residues. V lost 8 bases to trimming and J lost 2 bases, with 16 bases between them. Written as DNA, the CDR3 is TGTGCCAGCCTAAGGCCGGGGAGGCCCTACGAGCAGTACTTC. Its protein product is CASLRPGRPYEQYF.

The sample holds a few counts of this clonotype. The chain employs TRBV27 and TRBJ2-7; TRBD2 agrees at 7 bases. The J segment lost 4 bases and the V segment lost 2 bases, leaving 2 bases of the junction unmatched. The CDR3 is 13 residues long. Germline V CDR1 and CDR2: MNHEY, SMNVEV (reference sequence). In DNA, the CDR3 is TGTGCCAGCAGTTTAGACGGGAGGTACGAGCAGTACTTC. Translating gives CASSLDGRYEQYF.

This clonotype was counted a few times. The gene calls are TRBV6-2 or TRBV6-3 and TRBJ2-3, with D hard to call. The V gene's germline CDR1 is MNHEY and CDR2 SVGEGT. The CDR3 spans 18 residues. V lost 4 bases, J lost 2 bases, and 22 bases lay in between. CDR3 bases: TGTGCCAGCAGTTTCCAAAGGCGGTTGCTCGAGATCACAGATACGCAGTATTTT. It is translated as CASSFQRRLLEITDTQYF.

The genes are TRBV15 and TRBJ2-1; 10 nucleotides agree with TRBD2. The CDR3 covers 18 residues. V trimming: 0 bases; J trimming: 2 bases; junction bases outside the gene matches: 7. CDR1 is LNHNV and CDR2 is YYDKDF in the germline V gene (reference sequence). CDR3 protein: CATSRDQHLAGAYNEQFF. As DNA, the CDR3 is TGTGCCACCAGCAGAGATCAACATCTAGCGGGGGCCTACAATGAGCAGTTCTTC.

This sequence joins TRBV2 and TRBJ2-3, with TRBD2 matching 10 bases. V shed 5 bases, J shed 4 bases, and the junction held 6 bases outside the gene matches. Germline V lookup: CDR1 SNHLY, CDR2 FYNNEI. This CDR3 has 15 amino acids. CDR3 residues: CASSSGTSDSDTQYF. The DNA for the CDR3 is TGTGCCAGCAGTTCCGGGACTAGCGATTCAGATACGCAGTATTTT.

This clonotype was picked up many times. The CDR3, as DNA: TGCGCCAGCAGCACGAACGGGGGGGCCAACAATGAGCAGTTCTTC. This translates into CASSTNGGANNEQFF. The rearrangement joins TRBV5-1 to TRBJ2-1; TRBD2 agrees at 8 bases. Germline-derived CDR1 and CDR2 are SGHRS and YFSETQ. V was clipped by 4 bases and J by 5 bases; unmatched bases: 8. The CDR3 is 15 residues long.

This clonotype appeared a few times. The chain is built from TRBV7-9 and TRBJ1-1; no clear D. Germline V gene sequence: CDR1 SEHNR, CDR2 FQNEAQ (reference sequence). The CDR3 loop spans 15 amino acids. V was clipped by 1 base and J by 4 bases, with 13 bases between them. CDR3 sequence (DNA): TGTGCCAGCAGCTTAGGTACGGGATTGAGCACTGAAGCTTTCTTT. It is translated as CASSLGTGLSTEAFF. Together with reference TRBV7-9 and TRBJ1-1, the CDR3 gives the full variable domain: DTGVSQNPRHKITKRGQNVTFRCDPISEHNRLYWYRQTLGQGPEFLTYFQNEAQLEKSRLLSDRFSAERPKGSFSTLEIQRTEQGDSAMYLCASSLGTGLSTEAFFGQGTRLTVV.

V and J are TRBV11-3 and TRBJ2-1, with 13 nucleotides matching TRBD2. Germline loops: CDR1 SGHNT, CDR2 YENEEA. Germline trimming cut 5 bases from V and 6 bases from J; bases unmatched to any gene: 7. The CDR3 totals 16 residues. In nucleotides, the CDR3 is TGTGCCAGCAGCCGAGGACTAGCGGGAGCCCTCAATGAGCAGTTCTTC. Encoded protein: CASSRGLAGALNEQFF.

By share, this clonotype ranks as medium-sized. The chain links TRBV18 to TRBJ2-7; TRBD2 might be the D (10 bases). Germline loops: CDR1 KGHSH, CDR2 LQKENI. This CDR3 comprises 19 residues. The V end lost 2 bases, the J end lost 3 bases, and 26 bases lay between the germline ends. The CDR3 bases are TGTGCCAGCTCACCATACAGGGGGCGAACTAGCGGGGAACGCTACGAGCAGTACTTC. Translated: CASSPYRGRTSGERYEQYF.

This clonotype was observed many times. The chain carries TRBV20-1 and TRBJ1-6; D perhaps matches TRBD1 (5 bases). V lost 4 bases and J lost 12, with 16 bases in between. The germline V gene encodes CDR1 DFQATT and CDR2 SNEGSKA (reference sequence). This CDR3 region has 13 residues. CDR3 amino acids: CSAIAQGRLPLHF. The DNA of the CDR3 is TGCAGTGCTATCGCCCAGGGTCGTTTACCCCTCCACTTT.